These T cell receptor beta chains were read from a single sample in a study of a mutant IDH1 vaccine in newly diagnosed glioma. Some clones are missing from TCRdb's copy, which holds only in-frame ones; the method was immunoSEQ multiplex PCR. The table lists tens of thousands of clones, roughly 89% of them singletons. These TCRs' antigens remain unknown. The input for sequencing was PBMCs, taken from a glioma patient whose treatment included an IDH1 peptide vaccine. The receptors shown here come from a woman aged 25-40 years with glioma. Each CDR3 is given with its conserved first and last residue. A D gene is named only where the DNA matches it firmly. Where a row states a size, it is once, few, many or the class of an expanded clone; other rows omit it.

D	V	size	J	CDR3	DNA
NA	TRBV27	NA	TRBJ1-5	CASGGGQPQHF	TGTGCCAGTGGGGGGGGTCAGCCCCAGCATTTT
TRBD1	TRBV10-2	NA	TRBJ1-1	CASTITGGTEAFF	TGCGCCAGCACGATTACAGGGGGCACTGAAGCTTTCTTT
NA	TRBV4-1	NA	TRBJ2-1	CASSQDIESGAPLYNEQFF	TGCGCCAGCAGCCAAGATATAGAGTCGGGGGCCCCCCTTTACAATGAGCAGTTCTTC
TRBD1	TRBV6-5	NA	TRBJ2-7	CASKPGQRYEQYF	TGTGCCAGCAAGCCGGGACAGAGATACGAGCAGTACTTC
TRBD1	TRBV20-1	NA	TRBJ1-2	CSAWTGHGYTF	TGCAGTGCTTGGACAGGGCATGGCTACACCTTC
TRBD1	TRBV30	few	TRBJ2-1	CAWAGTGGLGEQFF	TGTGCCTGGGCCGGGACAGGGGGTTTAGGGGAGCAGTTCTTC
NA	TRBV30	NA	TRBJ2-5	CAWSVGGRGETQYF	TGTGCCTGGAGTGTCGGGGGGAGGGGGGAGACCCAGTACTTC
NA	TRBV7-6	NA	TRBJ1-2	CASSLDLGQGYTF	TGTGCCAGCAGCTTAGACCTAGGGCAAGGCTACACCTTC
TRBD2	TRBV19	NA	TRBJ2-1	CASSTSSGGRLRQFF	TGTGCCAGTAGTACCTCTAGCGGGGGGCGGTTACGGCAGTTCTTC
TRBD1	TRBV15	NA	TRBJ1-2	CATSTRQGAWYGYTF	TGTGCCACCAGCACCAGACAGGGGGCCTGGTATGGCTACACCTTC
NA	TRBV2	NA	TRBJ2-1	CASRERSSYNEQFF	TGTGCCAGCAGGGAACGGAGCTCCTACAATGAGCAGTTCTTC
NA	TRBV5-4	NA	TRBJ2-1	CATNRAEGGEQFF	TGTGCAACCAACAGGGCTGAAGGGGGTGAGCAGTTCTTC
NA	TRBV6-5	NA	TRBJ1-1	CASSSRQEVFF	TGTGCCAGCAGCTCTAGACAGGAGGTTTTCTTT
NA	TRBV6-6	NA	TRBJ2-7	CASSYRTGEQYF	TGTGCCAGCAGTTACAGGACGGGCGAGCAGTACTTC
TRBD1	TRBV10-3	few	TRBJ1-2	CAITAGGKTYTF	TGTGCCATCACAGCAGGGGGGAAGACCTACACCTTC
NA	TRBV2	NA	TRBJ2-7	CASSERHTYYEQYF	TGTGCCAGCAGTGAAAGACACACCTACTACGAGCAGTACTTC
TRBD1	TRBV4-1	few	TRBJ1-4	CASSPDRAQLFF	TGCGCCAGCAGCCCTGACAGGGCCCAACTGTTTTTT
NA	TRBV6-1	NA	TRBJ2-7	CASSLTLPSSYEQYF	TGTGCCAGCAGCCTAACGCTACCCAGCTCCTACGAGCAGTACTTC
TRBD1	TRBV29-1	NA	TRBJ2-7	CSVGITDRGWLEQYF	TGCAGCGTTGGAATTACGGACAGGGGCTGGCTCGAGCAGTACTTC
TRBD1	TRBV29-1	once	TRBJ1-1	CVGTGGAGAEAFF	TGCGTCGGGACAGGGGGCGCGGGGGCTGAAGCTTTCTTT
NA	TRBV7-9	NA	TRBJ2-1	CASSLAYNEQFF	TGTGCCAGCAGCTTAGCGTACAATGAGCAGTTCTTC
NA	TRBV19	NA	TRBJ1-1	CASSSEQGLNTEAFF	TGTGCCAGTAGTAGCGAGCAGGGATTGAACACTGAAGCTTTCTTT
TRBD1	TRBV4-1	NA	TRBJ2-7	CASSQVGGRYEQYF	TGCGCCAGCAGCCAAGTAGGGGGCCGGTACGAGCAGTACTTC
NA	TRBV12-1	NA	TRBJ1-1	CASSFAVRPF	TGTGCCAGCAGCTTTGCGGTTAGGCCTTTT
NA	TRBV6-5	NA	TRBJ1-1	CASSYGQPGETEAFF	TGTGCCAGCAGTTACGGGCAGCCGGGGGAGACTGAAGCTTTCTTT
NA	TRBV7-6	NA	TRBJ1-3	CASSSGRRQDTIYF	TGTGCCAGCAGCTCTGGACGGAGGCAAGACACCATATATTTT
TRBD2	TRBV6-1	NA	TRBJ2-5	CASSEERGWGTQYF	TGTGCCAGCAGTGAAGAGCGGGGGTGGGGGACCCAGTACTTC
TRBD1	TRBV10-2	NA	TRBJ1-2	CASRGTVNYGYTF	TGCGCCAGCAGGGGGACAGTTAACTATGGCTACACCTTC
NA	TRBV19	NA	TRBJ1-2	CASSTQDGPLYGYTF	TGTGCCAGTAGTACCCAGGACGGGCCCTTATATGGCTACACCTTC
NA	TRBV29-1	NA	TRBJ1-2	CSVPGQTHGYTF	TGCAGCGTCCCGGGACAAACTCATGGCTACACCTTC
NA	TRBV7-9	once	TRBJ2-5	CASSPTVGGGDQETQYF	TGTGCCAGCAGCCCCACCGTGGGAGGCGGGGACCAAGAGACCCAGTACTTC
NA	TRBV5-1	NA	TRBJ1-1	CASRYGGPSNTEAFF	TGCGCCAGCAGGTATGGTGGGCCGTCGAACACTGAAGCTTTCTTT
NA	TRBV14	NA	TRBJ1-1	CASSTAGGRSTEAFF	TGTGCCAGCAGCACTGCAGGTGGACGGAGCACTGAAGCTTTCTTT
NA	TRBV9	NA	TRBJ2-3	CASSPQGLSADTQYF	TGTGCCAGCAGCCCCCAAGGTCTGTCCGCAGATACGCAGTATTTT
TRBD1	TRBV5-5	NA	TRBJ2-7	CASSLVYRGYEQYF	TGTGCCAGCAGCTTGGTTTACAGGGGCTACGAGCAGTACTTC
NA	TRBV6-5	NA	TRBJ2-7	CASSRKGVGDYEQYF	TGTGCCAGCAGCCGGAAGGGCGTTGGGGACTACGAGCAGTACTTC
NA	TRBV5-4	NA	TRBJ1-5	CASSLDGGVGNQPQHF	TGTGCCAGCAGCCTGGATGGAGGGGTGGGCAATCAGCCCCAGCATTTT
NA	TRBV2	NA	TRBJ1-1	CATRVRENTEAFF	TGTGCCACCAGAGTAAGGGAGAACACTGAAGCTTTCTTT
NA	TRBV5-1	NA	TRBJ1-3	CASSPGRSSGNTIYF	TGCGCCAGCAGCCCGGGACGGAGCTCTGGAAACACCATATATTTT
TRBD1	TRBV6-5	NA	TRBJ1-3	CASRDRVTGNTIYF	TGTGCCAGCAGAGACAGGGTTACTGGAAACACCATATATTTT
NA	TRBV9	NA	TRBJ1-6	CASSPQGGGSPLHF	TGTGCCAGCAGCCCACAGGGAGGCGGCTCACCCCTCCACTTT
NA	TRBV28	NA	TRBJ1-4	CASSPPGRPRNEKLFF	TGTGCCAGCAGTCCCCCGGGGAGGCCGCGTAATGAAAAACTGTTTTTT
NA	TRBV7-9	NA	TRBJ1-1	CASSIGTGAFF	TGTGCCAGCAGCATCGGGACCGGGGCTTTCTTT
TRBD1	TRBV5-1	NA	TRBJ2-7	CASSSDPGTGFSEQYF	TGCGCCAGCAGCTCGGACCCCGGGACAGGGTTTAGCGAGCAGTACTTC
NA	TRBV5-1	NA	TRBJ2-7	CASSQSLGREQYF	TGCGCCAGCAGCCAAAGTTTGGGGCGCGAGCAGTACTTC
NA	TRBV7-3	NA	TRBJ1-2	CASSSGLPRYTF	TGTGCCAGCAGTTCGGGACTCCCGCGCTACACCTTC
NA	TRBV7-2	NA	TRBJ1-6	CASSFTDRTPLHF	TGTGCCAGCAGCTTTACCGACAGGACACCCCTCCACTTT
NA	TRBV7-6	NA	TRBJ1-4	CASSPFNEKLFF	TGTGCCAGCAGCCCTTTTAATGAAAAACTGTTTTTT
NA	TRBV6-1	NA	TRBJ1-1	CASNAATSRGTEAFF	TGTGCCAGCAATGCTGCTACCTCCCGGGGCACTGAAGCTTTCTTT
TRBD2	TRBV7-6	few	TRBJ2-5	CASSWGLAVQETQYF	TGTGCCAGCAGCTGGGGACTAGCGGTTCAAGAGACCCAGTACTTC